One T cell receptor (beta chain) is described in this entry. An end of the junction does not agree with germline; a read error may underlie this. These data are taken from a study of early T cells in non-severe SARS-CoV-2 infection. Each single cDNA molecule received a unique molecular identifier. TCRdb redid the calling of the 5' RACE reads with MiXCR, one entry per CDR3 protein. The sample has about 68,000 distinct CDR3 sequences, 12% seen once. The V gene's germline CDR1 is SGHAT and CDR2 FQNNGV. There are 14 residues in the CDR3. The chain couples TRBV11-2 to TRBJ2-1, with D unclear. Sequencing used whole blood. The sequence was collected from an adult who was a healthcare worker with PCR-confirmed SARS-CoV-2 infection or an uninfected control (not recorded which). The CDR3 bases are TGTGCCGGCAGCCCGCCGTCGTGGGATGATGAGCAGTTCTTC. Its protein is CAGSPPSWDDEQFF.